Listed here are 15 T cell receptor beta chains from one sample, sequenced in a study of blood T cells in healthy people across ages. A J-beta primer mix and a sample-barcoded 5' primer were used in a second PCR of about 7 to 12 cycles. Each CDR3 protein gets one entry after TCRdb re-called the 5' RACE reads with MiXCR. This sample carries around 1.7 million distinct CDR3 sequences, 28% of them seen once, and the ten largest clones take over 7%. The sample taken for sequencing was blood. All receptors derive from a woman younger than 45 in good health.

This clonotype was detected only a few times. With a much larger clone just one base away, this may be a read error. The J gene is TRBJ2-1, the V gene TRBV6-5; no reliable D call. Trimming removed 4 bases from V and 9 bases from J, with 13 bases in between. This CDR3 contains 13 residues. Germline lookup yields CDR1 MNHEY and CDR2 SVGAGI. In DNA form, the CDR3 reads TGTGCCAGCAGTTCCCGGCAGGTGGGTGAGCAGTTCTTC. Translating it yields CASSSRQVGEQFF.

The chain has TRBV20-1 and TRBJ2-1, with a possible D match to TRBD1 (5 bases). Trimming left V 5 bases short and J 9 bases short, with 20 bases between. Germline values: CDR1 DFQATT, CDR2 SNEGSKA (reference sequence). The CDR3 spans 14 residues. The CDR3 DNA is TGCAGTGCTGGGCGTGGGGCCTCCATAGGTGAGCAGTTCTTC. Protein: CSAGRGASIGEQFF.

This chain links TRBV4-3 with TRBJ1-2, with TRBD1 as a possible D gene (6 bases). Trimming pared 4 bases from V and 4 bases from J, leaving 28 bases between. The V gene's germline CDR1 is LGHNA and CDR2 YSLEER. The CDR3 length is 19 residues. This chain's CDR3 is CASSRIKAKAAGDFYGYTF. The DNA for the CDR3 is TGCGCCAGCAGCCGAATAAAGGCGAAAGCGGCAGGGGACTTCTATGGCTACACCTTC.

This chain uses TRBV29-1 with TRBJ1-1; D is uncertain. Per germline, CDR1 SQVTM and CDR2 ANQGSEA. V was trimmed by 7 bases and J by 0 bases, leaving 12 bases between them. The CDR3 spans 13 residues. DNA of the CDR3: TGCAGCGCCCGGTGGGGAGTGAACACTGAAGCTTTCTTT. It encodes CSARWGVNTEAFF.

This clonotype was observed at least ten times. V gene TRBV29-1 combines with J gene TRBJ2-1; the D is unclear. V lost 1 base and J 7 bases, leaving 5 bases between the germline ends. The CDR3 spans 11 residues. Germline V gene data show CDR1 as SQVTM and CDR2 as ANQGSEA. CDR3 residues: CSVEVRNEQFF. For the CDR3, the DNA is TGCAGCGTTGAAGTACGAAATGAGCAGTTCTTC.

This clonotype was seen ten or more times. The chain uses TRBV7-9 and TRBJ2-5, with 7 bases aligning to TRBD2. Per the germline V gene, CDR1 is SEHNR and CDR2 is FQNEAQ (reference sequence). The J segment lost 2 bases and the V segment lost 5 bases, leaving 5 bases of the junction unmatched. The CDR3 spans 14 residues. CDR3 in amino acids: CASSPGRGQETQYF. The DNA of the CDR3 is TGTGCCAGCAGCCCTGGGCGGGGGCAAGAGACCCAGTACTTC.

Of note for this clonotype: An end of the junction does not agree with germline; a read error may underlie this. CDR3 nucleotide sequence: TGTGCCGGCAGTTTTCTCATAGCGGGGGGCGTGGCCGAGCAGTACTTC. Translated, it gives CAGSFLIAGGVAEQYF. This chain joins TRBV27 and TRBJ2-7, with 10 bases aligning to TRBD2. The germline V gene encodes CDR1 MNHEY and CDR2 SMNVEV (reference sequence). The CDR3 consists of 16 residues.

The rearrangement links TRBV12-5 to TRBJ1-5, with D unresolved. Germline-derived CDR1 and CDR2 are LGHNT and FRNRAP. V lost 4 bases, J lost 7 bases, and 17 bases lay in between. The CDR3 spans 15 residues. The CDR3 loop is CASGSTGPPYQPQHF. CDR3 DNA sequence: TGTGCTAGTGGTTCCACCGGGCCCCCGTACCAGCCCCAGCATTTT.

The chain joins TRBV12-3 or TRBV12-4 to TRBJ2-7; perhaps D is TRBD1 or TRBD2 (5 bases each). Trimming left V 7 bases short and J 0 bases short, with 10 bases between. This CDR3 has 13 residues. The CDR3 here is CASTKGSSYEQYF. CDR3 sequence (DNA): TGTGCCAGCACCAAGGGGAGCTCCTACGAGCAGTACTTC.

This clonotype was observed many times. The rearrangement uses TRBV29-1 and TRBJ2-7; D might be TRBD2 (6 bases). The CDR3 runs to 14 residues. Germline V gene data show CDR1 as SQVTM and CDR2 as ANQGSEA. Trimming shortened V by 6 bases and J by 5 bases, and 20 bases separated the two germline ends. CDR3 DNA sequence: TGCAGCGTATCTGCGGGCCTCGGGAGCCACGAGCAGTACTTC. Its translation: CSVSAGLGSHEQYF.

V usage is TRBV4-1 and J usage is TRBJ1-5, with 7 bases fitting TRBD1. The J call is in doubt because the DNA end fits TRBJ2-3 better. This CDR3 has 15 amino acids. CDR1 and CDR2 from the germline V gene are MGHRA and YSYEKL. The CDR3 DNA follows: TGCGCCAGCAGCCACAGGGACAGCAGCAATCAGCCCCAGTATTTT. Translating it yields CASSHRDSSNQPQYF.

This chain connects TRBV7-3 to TRBJ2-1, with D unclear. Trimming shortened V by 2 bases and J by 6 bases, and 17 bases separated the two germline ends. The CDR3 sequence is 16 residues long. Germline V gene sequence: CDR1 SGHTA, CDR2 FQGTGA. The CDR3 spells CASSLQNPTSPNEQFF. DNA of the CDR3: TGTGCCAGCAGCTTACAAAACCCCACCTCTCCCAATGAGCAGTTCTTC.

The CDR3 loop is CSVDAGAINYGYTF. The CDR3 coding sequence is TGCAGCGTTGATGCGGGTGCCATTAACTATGGCTACACCTTC. The chain employs TRBV29-1 and TRBJ1-2; no reliable D call. Germline V gene data show CDR1 as SQVTM and CDR2 as ANQGSEA. The CDR3 sequence is 14 residues long. V lost 3 bases to trimming and J lost 1 base, with 12 bases between them. Full variable domain (missing parts from reference TRBV29-1 and TRBJ1-2): SAVISQKPSRDICQRGTSLTIQCQVDSQVTMMFWYRQQPGQSLTLIATANQGSEATYESGFVIDKFPISRPNLTFSTLTVSNMSPEDSSIYLCSVDAGAINYGYTFGSGTRLTVV.

This sequence joins TRBV28 and TRBJ2-1, with TRBD2 identical over 8 bases. The J call may be wrong; the DNA end is better matched by TRBJ2-7. The CDR3 consists of 14 residues. The germline V gene encodes CDR1 MDHEN and CDR2 SYDVKM. The CDR3 here is CASSSGLVYNEQYF. The CDR3, as DNA: TGTGCCAGCAGTTCGGGACTAGTCTACAATGAGCAGTACTTC.

This clonotype has a handful of counts. This may arise from a read error, as a much more abundant clone is one base away. The chain links TRBV4-1 to TRBJ2-7; 7 bases match TRBD2. The germline gives CDR1 MGHRA, CDR2 YSYEKL. Germline trimming cut 1 base from V and 3 bases from J; bases unmatched to any gene: 6. The CDR3 is 15 amino acids. The CDR3: CASSQASGTCYEQYF. The DNA for the CDR3 is TGCGCCAGCAGCCAAGCGAGCGGGACGTGCTACGAGCAGTACTTC.